Each of the 9 T cell receptor beta chains below was sequenced from the same sample in a study of identical twins. A single record per CDR3 protein comes from TCRdb applying MiXCR to the 5' RACE reads. Here the sample spans just over 450,000 distinct CDR3 sequences, 13% to 15% being singletons. The same specimen was also included in a second study, on yellow fever vaccine responses in identical twins.

The material sequenced was CD4+ T cells sorted from blood. Receptor source: a woman younger than 35 in good health.

A few counts support this clonotype. This chain joins TRBV11-2 and TRBJ2-3; D might be TRBD2 (7 bases). Deletions cut 0 bases from V and 14 bases from J, with 12 bases between. This CDR3 comprises 12 residues. Germline lookup yields CDR1 SGHAT and CDR2 FQNNGV. The CDR3 nucleotides are TGTGCCAGCAGCTTAGATCGCGGGGGCGGGTATTTT. Protein sequence: CASSLDRGGGYF. Combining the CDR3 with reference TRBV11-2 and TRBJ2-3 gives the whole variable domain EAGVAQSPRYKIIEKRQSVAFWCNPISGHATLYWYQQILGQGPKLLIQFQNNGVVDDSQLPKDRFSAERLKGVDSTLKIQPAKLEDSAVYLCASSLDRGGGYFGPGTRLTVL.

This clonotype showed up just a few times. The chain has TRBV7-3 and TRBJ2-3, with D perhaps given as TRBD1 or TRBD2 (7 bases each). The length of the CDR3 is 16 residues. Germline V CDR1 and CDR2: SGHTA, FQGTGA. With 2 bases removed from V and 2 bases from J, the gap between germline ends came to 14 bases. CDR3 bases: TGTGCCAGCAGCTTAGGGGGGGACAGCTTCACAGATACGCAGTATTTT. This encodes CASSLGGDSFTDTQYF.

This sequence joins TRBV9 and TRBJ1-1; 7 bases match TRBD1. The CDR3 has 13 residues. The germline gives CDR1 SGDLS, CDR2 YYNGEE. Losses at the gene ends were 0 bases for V and 5 bases for J; bases not matched to a gene: 1. The CDR3 loop is CASSVARGTEAFF. In DNA form, the CDR3 reads TGTGCCAGCAGCGTAGCCAGGGGGACTGAAGCTTTCTTT.

This clonotype was seen only a few times. V usage is TRBV5-1 and J usage is TRBJ1-2, with D maybe TRBD1 (6 bases). Trimming took off 3 bases at V and 1 base at J, with 10 bases between the two ends. Germline CDR1 SGHRS, CDR2 YFSETQ. The CDR3 consists of 14 residues. The CDR3 DNA sequence: TGCGCCAGCAGCTCGACAGGAGATAACTATGGCTACACCTTC. The encoded protein is CASSSTGDNYGYTF. Full variable domain (rest looked up from reference TRBV5-1 and TRBJ1-2): KAGVTQTPRYLIKTRGQQVTLSCSPISGHRSVSWYQQTPGQGLQFLFEYFSETQRNKGNFPGRFSGRQFSNSRSEMNVSTLELGDSALYLCASSSTGDNYGYTFGSGTRLTVV.

The chain couples TRBV7-9 to TRBJ2-3; no definite D call. The CDR3 totals 15 residues. V gave up 1 base and J gave up 1 base, with 9 bases separating them. The germline V gene encodes CDR1 SEHNR and CDR2 FQNEAQ (reference sequence). CDR3 protein: CASSLGTTGTDTQYF. The CDR3 region has the DNA TGTGCCAGCAGCTTAGGGACCACCGGCACAGATACGCAGTATTTT.

The V call is TRBV15, the J call TRBJ2-1, with D perhaps TRBD2 (6 bases). The length of the CDR3 is 13 residues. Deletions cut 8 bases from V and 7 bases from J, with 15 bases between. The germline V gene encodes CDR1 LNHNV and CDR2 YYDKDF (reference sequence). In nucleotides, the CDR3 is TGTGCCACCGGGAGCGGGCGGAGGAATGAGCAGTTCTTC. Its protein is CATGSGRRNEQFF. Full variable domain (missing parts from reference TRBV15 and TRBJ2-1): DAMVIQNPRYQVTQFGKPVTLSCSQTLNHNVMYWYQQKSSQAPKLLFHYYDKDFNNEADTPDNFQSRRPNTSFCFLDIRSPGLGDTAMYLCATGSGRRNEQFFGPGTRLTVL.

The rearrangement links TRBV10-3 to TRBJ2-2, with TRBD1 matching over 10 bases. The CDR3 extends over 14 amino acids. CDR1 and CDR2 (germline): ENHRY, SYGVKD. V dropped 8 bases and J dropped 3; count of bases not matched to a gene: 3. CDR3 protein: CAIQGTGDTGELFF. The CDR3 region has the DNA TGTGCCATCCAAGGGACAGGGGACACCGGGGAGCTGTTTTTT.

This clonotype has a handful of counts. The chain recombines TRBV10-3 with TRBJ2-3, with unresolved D. This CDR3 contains 12 residues. V dropped 4 bases and J dropped 1 base, with 3 bases sitting between them. CDR1 and CDR2 (germline): ENHRY, SYGVKD. The CDR3 spells CAISARTDTQYF. The CDR3 bases are TGTGCCATCAGTGCCCGCACAGATACGCAGTATTTT.

The rearrangement uses TRBV12-3 or TRBV12-4 and TRBJ2-5; the match to TRBD2 covers 9 bases. V lost 3 bases to trimming and J lost 2 bases; unmatched junction nucleotides: 7. This CDR3 contains 16 residues. CDR3 amino acids: CASSFRLAEGQETQYF. The CDR3 DNA sequence: TGTGCCAGCAGTTTCAGACTAGCGGAGGGACAAGAGACCCAGTACTTC.